The present entry profiles one T cell receptor (beta chain) with its context. Antigen: not known. Only in-frame clones appear in the TCRdb table, and some are missing; sequencing was by immunoSEQ multiplex PCR. The sample records some 20,000 clones, 95% to 98% being singletons. The naive gate required viable CD3+CD4+ or CD3+CD8+ cells with CCR7+CD45RA+CD45RO-CD95-CD27+CD28+ phenotype. This related bone marrow graft donor gave peripheral blood on the day of marrow donation. The data originate from a study of T cells after posttransplantation cyclophosphamide. The ends lost 4 bases at V and 6 bases at J; junction bases unmatched: 5. Germline CDR1 reads GTSNPN; CDR2 reads SVGIG (reference sequence). CDR3 size: 13 residues. General study findings and limits: TRB overlap between skin or GI tissue T cells and blood was limited. After PTCy, TRB diversity resembled that of CNI/methotrexate controls. Later post-transplant blood repertoires were often dominated by donor CD8+ memory clones.

This receptor was taken from a man between 35 and 55 years old in good health, CMV-negative, and a related stem cell transplant donor. The specimen was naive CD4+ T cells sorted from PBMCs. The chain is built from TRBV30 and TRBJ2-2; 7 bases align to TRBD1. For the CDR3, the DNA is TGTGCCTGGATCCGACAGGGACCCGGGGAGCTGTTTTTT. Amino acid sequence: CAWIRQGPGELFF.